This T cell receptor (beta chain) came from a study of somatic mutations in cytotoxic T cells in rheumatoid arthritis. Study results and caveats: Over 20% of CD8+ cells belonged to the largest CD8+ clone in about an eighth of the roughly 60 patients.

TCRdb's copy holds only in-frame clones and misses some; the assay was immunoSEQ multiplex PCR. The repertoire holds some 9,300 clones, with around nine tenths as singletons. A note on this clone: Its antigen is undetermined.

Unmatched junction bases numbered 8, after V lost 5 bases and J lost 5 bases. Germline loops: CDR1 SGHAT, CDR2 FQDESV (reference sequence). This CDR3 is 14 amino acids long. The origin of this receptor is a woman aged 18-29 years with rheumatoid arthritis. The chain couples TRBV11-1 to TRBJ1-2; TRBD1 agrees at 7 bases. The specimen was CD8+ T cells sorted from blood. The CDR3 loop is CASSPGGTAYGYTF. CDR3 nucleotides: TGTGCCAGCAGCCCCGGAGGGACAGCATATGGCTACACCTTC.